Each of the 2 T cell receptor beta chains below was sequenced from the same sample in a study of cytomegalovirus exposure and HLA in healthy donors. 13 Jbeta primers and 60 Vbeta primers were used for the PCR. The protocol was immunoSEQ multiplex PCR, while the TCRdb copy is restricted to in-frame clones and leaves out a portion. The sample contains roughly 120,000 clones, over 60% of which appear only once. Sample: PBMCs. The source of these receptors is a man younger than 45 in good health and CMV-seropositive.

This clone has a single count. The V call is TRBV2, the J call TRBJ1-1; the D gene is possibly TRBD1 (5 bases). Germline CDR1 SNHLY, CDR2 FYNNEI. CDR3 length: 14 amino acids. V was cut by 6 bases and J by 3 bases, with 14 bases left in between. CDR3 sequence reads: CASRQGLADTEAFF. In nucleotides, the CDR3 is TGTGCCAGCAGGCAGGGTTTAGCGGACACTGAAGCTTTCTTT.

The chain uses TRBV28 and TRBJ1-3; 9 nucleotides match TRBD1. The V and J ends lost 10 bases and 11 bases, in that order; junction bases with no gene match: 12. The CDR3 spans 13 residues. Germline V gene sequence: CDR1 MDHEN, CDR2 SYDVKM. The CDR3 is CATSGQGTNAIYF. CDR3 bases: TGTGCCACCTCGGGACAGGGAACGAACGCCATATATTTT.